These 9 T cell receptor beta chains were all obtained from the same sample, sequenced in a study of blood T cell repertoires in COVID-19. Sequencing used immunoSEQ multiplex PCR; TCRdb keeps in-frame clones, though not all of them. Found here are roughly 320,000 clones, over 90% of them singletons; the top ten hold 3.9%. What was sequenced was PBMCs or T cells enriched from blood (not recorded which). These receptors all come from a woman aged 30 to 39 who had been exposed to COVID-19.

A single count supports this clone. CDR3 DNA sequence: TGTGCCAGCAGCCCAGGACTAGCGGGGAACAATGAGCAGTTCTTC. Its translation is CASSPGLAGNNEQFF. The chain couples TRBV7-8 to TRBJ2-1; 12 positions match TRBD2. The CDR3 runs to 15 residues. Looked up from germline, CDR1 is SGHVS and CDR2 is FQNEAQ. The V segment lost 5 bases and the J segment 5 bases; nucleotides outside the gene matches: 4.

The V and J genes are TRBV4-1 and TRBJ2-2; TRBD1 matches at 9 bases. The CDR3 covers 17 residues. Per germline, CDR1 MGHRA and CDR2 YSYEKL. The V segment lost 2 bases and the J segment 4 bases; nucleotides outside the gene matches: 8. The CDR3 sequence: CASSQFTGGGGTGELFF. CDR3 sequence (DNA): TGCGCCAGCAGCCAATTCACAGGGGGCGGTGGCACCGGGGAGCTGTTTTTT.

CDR3 residues: CASSLAKGAYEQYF. Here the CDR3 DNA reads TGTGCCAGCAGCTTGGCCAAGGGAGCCTACGAGCAGTACTTC. The chain is built from TRBV5-6 and TRBJ2-7; TRBD2 is a possible D gene (5 bases). The germline V gene encodes CDR1 SGHDT and CDR2 YYEEEE. Trimming left V 0 bases short and J 2 bases short, with 9 bases between. This CDR3 contains 14 residues.

This CDR3 is CSVEGGPNYGYTF. The DNA for the CDR3 is TGCAGCGTTGAAGGGGGCCCTAACTATGGCTACACCTTC. The rearrangement links TRBV29-1 to TRBJ1-2, with D perhaps matching TRBD1 (5 bases). The CDR3 sequence is 13 residues long. V gave up 1 base and J gave up 0 bases, with 6 bases separating them. CDR1 and CDR2 from the germline V gene are SQVTM and ANQGSEA.

The chain has TRBV6-5 and TRBJ1-2, with D perhaps TRBD1 (5 bases). Looked up from germline, CDR1 is MNHEY and CDR2 is SVGAGI. The CDR3 is 13 amino acids. V was pared by 7 bases and J by 4 bases, with 13 bases between. As DNA, the CDR3 is TGTGCCAGCACCCGAGAGGGACTCTATGGCTACACCTTC. Translation: CASTREGLYGYTF.

In DNA form, the CDR3 reads TGTGCCAGCAGTCATCCAGGGAACTATGGCTACACCTTC. Translation gives CASSHPGNYGYTF. The rearrangement uses TRBV12-3 or TRBV12-4 and TRBJ1-2, with D perhaps matching TRBD1 (5 bases). V was clipped by 5 bases and J by 2 bases, with 9 bases between them. The CDR3 spans 13 residues.

This clone has just one count. The CDR3 protein is CASSQDREGYYEQYF. The CDR3 DNA reads as TGCGCCAGCAGCCAAGATCGGGAGGGCTACTACGAGCAGTACTTC. The chain is built from TRBV4-3 and TRBJ2-7; 8 positions match TRBD2. The V gene's germline CDR1 is LGHNA and CDR2 YSLEER. With V trimmed by 0 bases and J by 3 bases, 4 bases remained unmatched. The CDR3 spans 15 residues.

The genes are TRBV5-5 and TRBJ1-6; D possibly corresponds to TRBD1 (5 bases). Germline V gene lookup returns CDR1 SGHKS and CDR2 YYEKEE (reference sequence). The ends were cut back, 6 bases at V and 4 bases at J, with 20 bases in the middle. This CDR3 has 17 residues. The CDR3 sequence is CASTIGSAGFYNSPLHF. The CDR3 bases are TGTGCCAGCACGATCGGATCGGCAGGGTTTTATAATTCACCCCTCCACTTT.

This rearrangement joins TRBV24-1 to TRBJ1-1; D unresolved. V was shortened by 4 bases and J by 7 bases, with 6 bases between the two germline ends. There are 11 residues in the CDR3. Per the germline V gene, CDR1 is KGHDR and CDR2 is SFDVKD. CDR3 coding DNA: TGTGCCACCAGTGACGGGATTGAAGCTTTCTTT. Its translation is CATSDGIEAFF.